This T cell receptor (beta chain) was found in a study of T cells after yellow fever vaccination. Study-wide context: With SMART-Seq v4 Ultra Low Input, the fractions containing low cell numbers were prepared.

In germline, CDR1 is SGHAT, CDR2 FQNNGV. The CDR3 runs 14 residues. Trimming stripped 2 bases from V and 4 bases from J, with 11 bases between. Study-level points and caveats: It was the secondary response that reached its peak faster, day 5 versus 15, but it was weaker. Subsequent to the booster, the majority of primary-vaccination clones reappeared (roughly 97% CD4, 70% to 90% CD8). Contamination by abundant bulk-population clonotypes could be present in FACS-sorted repertoires.

TCRdb used MiXCR to reprocess the 5' RACE reads, holding one entry per CDR3 protein. The table lists fewer than 450,000 distinct CDR3 sequences, approximately 8% of them singletons. This clonotype has only a few counts. Its antigen is currently unknown. V usage is TRBV11-2 and J usage is TRBJ1-2; no reliable D call. The origin of this receptor is a man between 18 and 35 years old who received the YFV17D yellow fever vaccine. The sample consisted of PBMCs, taken 35 to 50 days after the first yellow fever vaccination. The CDR3 DNA reads TGTGCCAGCAGCTTACCTTCCAGGAGCTATGGCTACACCTTC. This encodes CASSLPSRSYGYTF. The complete variable domain, with remaining parts taken from reference TRBV11-2 and TRBJ1-2, reads EAGVAQSPRYKIIEKRQSVAFWCNPISGHATLYWYQQILGQGPKLLIQFQNNGVVDDSQLPKDRFSAERLKGVDSTLKIQPAKLEDSAVYLCASSLPSRSYGYTFGSGTRLTVV.